Below, 9 T cell receptor gamma chains from the same sample are listed, as sequenced in a study of gamma-delta T cells after stem cell transplantation. TCRdb reprocessed the RT-PCR reads through CATT. Among 1,500 to 2,000 gamma-chain clones listed, about 20% were seen once. Source material: gamma-delta T cells. Source of these receptors: a human donor. It is not recorded whose cells these are; they may come from a transplant donor.

Sample share makes this clone large (0.1 to 1%). The chain couples TRGV9 to TRGJP. The V segment lost 4 bases and the J segment 4 bases; nucleotides outside the gene matches: 1. This CDR3 has 15 amino acids. The germline gives CDR1 GITISATS, CDR2 ISYDGTV (reference sequence). The CDR3 DNA follows: TGTGCCTTGTGGGACCAAGAGTTGGGCAAAAAAATCAAGGTATTT. Protein sequence: CALWDQELGKKIKVF.

This clone turned up a few times. The V gene is TRGV4, the J gene TRGJP2. Losses at the gene ends were 1 base for V and 8 bases for J; bases not matched to a gene: 4. CDR1 and CDR2 from the germline V gene are EGSTGY and YDSYTSSV. The CDR3 has 13 amino acids. CDR3 amino acids: CATWDGGDWIKTF. The CDR3 nucleotides are TGTGCCACCTGGGATGGAGGCGATTGGATCAAGACGTTT.

To note about this clone: Given a much more abundant clone one base away, this may be a read error. The rearrangement uses TRGV9 and TRGJP. This CDR3 contains 16 residues. Germline loops: CDR1 GITISATS, CDR2 ISYDGTV (reference sequence). The CDR3 reads CALREVRELGKKIKVF. The DNA of the CDR3 is TGTGCCTTGCGGGAGGTGCGGGAGTTGGGCAAAAAAATCAAGGTATTT.

This clone is judged medium-sized. V and J are TRGV2 and TRGJ1 or TRGJ2. The CDR3 is 12 residues long. The J segment lost 11 bases and the V segment lost 0 bases, leaving 7 bases of the junction unmatched. Germline CDR1 is EGSNGY and CDR2 is YDSYNSKV. The CDR3 sequence is CATWDGLREKLF. The CDR3 DNA reads as TGTGCCACCTGGGACGGGCTTAGGGAGAAACTCTTT.

In this sample, this clone turned up a few times. The V gene is TRGV8, the J gene TRGJ1 or TRGJ2. Germline lookup yields CDR1 VENAVY and CDR2 YDSYNSRV. CDR3 length: 14 amino acids. After removal of 5 bases from V and 3 bases from J, the junction contained 10 bases not matched to a gene. Written as DNA, the CDR3 is TGTGCCACCTGGGCCAGTTCCCTTTATTATAAGAAACTCTTT. The encoded protein is CATWASSLYYKKLF.

On this clone: A much larger clone is a single base away; this may be a read error. The chain couples TRGV9 to TRGJ1 or TRGJ2. Germline V gives CDR1 GITISATS, CDR2 ISYDGTV (reference sequence). V was pared by 0 bases and J by 5 bases, with 10 bases of the junction left unmatched. The CDR3 consists of 15 residues. The CDR3 bases are TGTGCCTTGTGGGAGGTGCAACCTAATAATTATAAGAAACTCTTT. It translates to CALWEVQPNNYKKLF.

This clone was counted between two and nine times. The genes are TRGV4 and TRGJ1 or TRGJ2. The CDR3 loop spans 14 amino acids. V was clipped by 5 bases and J by 5 bases; unmatched bases: 12. The germline CDR1 and CDR2 sequences are EGSTGY and YDSYTSSV. CDR3 residues: CATWGLPGDYKKLF. The DNA for the CDR3 is TGTGCCACCTGGGGACTCCCTGGGGATTATAAGAAACTCTTT.

This clone was seen only a few times. Its ends do not fully match the called genes, so a read error is possible. The gene calls are TRGV4 and TRGJP1. Germline V gives CDR1 EGSTGY, CDR2 YDSYTSSV. The CDR3 loop spans 12 amino acids. For the CDR3, the DNA is TGTGCCACCTGTCCCACTGGTCGGTTCAAGATATTT. Translated: CATCPTGRFKIF.

This clone was found a few times. This chain uses TRGV4 with TRGJ1 or TRGJ2. V lost 1 base to trimming and J lost 10 bases; unmatched junction nucleotides: 7. The germline V gene has CDR1 EGSTGY and CDR2 YDSYTSSV. This CDR3 has 12 residues. As DNA, the CDR3 is TGTGCCACCTGGGATGGTGGCGCAAAGAAACTCTTT. Its translation is CATWDGGAKKLF.